This T cell receptor beta chain comes out of a study of early T cells in non-severe SARS-CoV-2 infection (dated by TCRdb to 2020 to 2023). In the study overall: TCR sequencing used bulk RNA from unsorted whole blood, so alpha and beta chains could not be paired. The study at large found these results: VDJdb matching was skewed toward anti-spike CD8 responses and likely underestimated virus-specific expansions, missing private and CD4 specificities.

A case-control design nested within a healthcare worker cohort in London, UK, was used, with weekly nasopharyngeal swab PCR tests and blood sampling performed. Healthcare workers were recruited during the week of the UK lockdown, between 23 and 31 March 2020, and followed weekly for up to roughly 16 weeks. The library was produced with 5' RACE. Instrument used: NextSeq 500. Unique molecular identifiers were attached to individual cDNA molecules in the TCR library protocol so that sequencing error and PCR bias could be corrected. Both TCR alpha and beta chains were sequenced, and tight co-correlation was observed between alpha and beta sequence abundances in each sample. The original methods were these. Decombinator V4 was used to annotate TCR sequences for V gene, J gene and CDR3. TCRs were defined as expanded if a significant change between any two time points was detected under a Poisson model with p below 0.0001. Abundances of TCRs were expressed as counts per million after normalisation to the total number of TCRs sequenced in each sample. TRAV1-2 paired with TRAJ12, TRAJ20 or TRAJ33 defined MAIT TCRs, while TRAV10 paired with TRAJ18 defined iNKT TCRs. A search of VDJdb, accessed on 1 November 2021, was run for TCRs annotated to CMV, EBV and SARS-CoV-2, with TCRs annotated for multiple antigens excluded. TCRdb trimmed public reads at Q25 via fastp, called clones via MiXCR and kept in-frame beta chains. Entries that share a CDR3 protein sequence are merged under the most common genes and DNA. The V and J calls and clone size are TCRdb's, not the authors'. In all, the sample holds roughly 25,000 distinct CDR3 sequences, and 4.3% of those were seen once. Around 16% of the sample lies in the top ten.

This clonotype was recorded many times. Its antigen is unknown. No quality values exist for individual bases; no much larger clone is one base distant. The CDR3 has 13 amino acids, counting the end cysteine and phenylalanine. Just CDR3 DNA is preserved here, 39 bases in frame from base 1. V is clipped by 6 bases and J by 4 bases, and the sequence between their germline boundaries is 12 bases long. The clonotype was recovered from an adult who was a healthcare worker with PCR-confirmed SARS-CoV-2 infection or an uninfected control (not recorded which). Source material: whole blood. The chain is made from TRBV12-3 or TRBV12-4 and TRBJ2-5, and perhaps TRBD2 as D gene, on 5 matching bases. In nucleotides, the sequence is TGTGCCAGCAGCCAAACTAGGAGAGAGACCCAGTACTTC. This yields the protein CASSQTRRETQYF.